This T cell receptor (beta chain) stems from a study of neoadjuvant anti-PD-1 for oral cavity cancer. General study points: TCR analyses covered only a few patients per response group.

These oral cavity squamous cell carcinomas were HPV-negative and locally advanced. No culture or expansion preceded analysis of these blood cells. As regards this clone: Its cognate antigen is unknown.

Only in-frame clones appear in the TCRdb table, and some are missing; sequencing was by immunoSEQ multiplex PCR. The sample lists 50,000 to 65,000 clones, roughly 84% occurring once. The input for sequencing was PBMCs, taken before nivolumab (anti-PD-1) treatment. The sequence was obtained from a person aged 40 to 85 with oral cavity squamous cell carcinoma.

CDR3 nucleotide sequence: TGTGCCAGCAGCCGAGAGGGACAGGATCAGCCCCAGCATTTT. Its translation is CASSREGQDQPQHF. The chain has TRBV5-4 and TRBJ1-5, with 8 bases aligning to TRBD1. This CDR3 is built from 14 residues. The germline gives CDR1 SGHNT, CDR2 YYREEE (reference sequence). V lost 4 bases to trimming and J lost 5 bases; unmatched junction nucleotides: 5.